Ten or more counts support the clone carrying this T cell receptor beta chain. Its antigen is not identified. In germline, CDR1 is SGHVS, CDR2 FNYEAQ. Trimming pared 1 base from V and 3 bases from J, leaving 6 bases between. The CDR3 is made up of 14 amino acids. Study observations and caveats: Tumor memory CD4+ T cell TCR gene usage was found to cluster with blood and lymph node memory CD4+ cells and with lymph node naive CD4+ cells. Larger-cohort validation covered only one TCR beta V-J rearrangement.

MiXCR, run by TCRdb on the 5' RACE reads, gives a single entry per CDR3 protein. The sample holds some 31,000 distinct CDR3 sequences, roughly 24% seen once. This sequence was found in a female donor with breast cancer. Input material: naive CD4+ T cells sorted from a lymph node. Specified subset: naive CD4+ T cells, CD4+CD45RA+CD25-. The rearrangement joins TRBV7-6 to TRBJ2-2; D unresolved. Here the CDR3 DNA reads TGTGCCAGCAGCTTAGTTCGCGACACCGGGGAGCTGTTTTTT. Protein product: CASSLVRDTGELFF.